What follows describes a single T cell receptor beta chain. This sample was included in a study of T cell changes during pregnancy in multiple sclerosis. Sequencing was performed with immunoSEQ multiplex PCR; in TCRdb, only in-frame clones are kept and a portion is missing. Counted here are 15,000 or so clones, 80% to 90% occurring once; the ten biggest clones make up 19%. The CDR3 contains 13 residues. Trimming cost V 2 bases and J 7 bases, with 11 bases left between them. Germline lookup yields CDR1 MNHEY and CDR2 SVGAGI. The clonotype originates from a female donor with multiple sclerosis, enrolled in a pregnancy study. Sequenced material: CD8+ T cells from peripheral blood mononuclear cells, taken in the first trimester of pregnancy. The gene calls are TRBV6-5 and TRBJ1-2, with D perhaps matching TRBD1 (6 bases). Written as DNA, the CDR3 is TGTGCCAGCAGTTACCAAGGGGGTGCTGGCTACACCTTC. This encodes CASSYQGGAGYTF.